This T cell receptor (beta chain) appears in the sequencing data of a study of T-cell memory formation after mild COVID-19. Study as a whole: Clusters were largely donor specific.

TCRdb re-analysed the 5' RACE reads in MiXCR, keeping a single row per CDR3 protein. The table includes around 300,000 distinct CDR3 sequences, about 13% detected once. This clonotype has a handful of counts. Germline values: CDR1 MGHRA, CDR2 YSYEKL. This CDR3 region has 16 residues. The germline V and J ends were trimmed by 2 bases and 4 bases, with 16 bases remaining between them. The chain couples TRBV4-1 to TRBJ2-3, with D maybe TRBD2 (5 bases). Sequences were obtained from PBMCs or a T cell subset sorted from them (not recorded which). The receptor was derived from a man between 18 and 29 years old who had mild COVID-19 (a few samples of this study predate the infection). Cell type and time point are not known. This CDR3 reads CASSQLALATADTQYF. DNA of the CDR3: TGCGCCAGCAGCCAACTAGCCTTGGCTACGGCAGATACGCAGTATTTT.